This T cell receptor beta chain originates from a study of T cell responses to AZD1222 COVID-19 vaccine (dated by TCRdb to about 2021). Background on the whole study: TCR sequencing covered more than 230 trial participants: 200 to 220 given two doses of AZD1222 and 26 given two doses of MenACWY control vaccine. Trial participants were enrolled by age into 18-55, 56-69 and 70-plus year subgroups, with roughly 150, 30 and 60 TCR-sequenced participants respectively. On the study overall, not on this receptor specifically: Conclusions about previously exposed vaccinees are limited because only six or seven AZD1222 recipients were SARS-CoV-2 seropositive at baseline. The vaccine-associated CD4 TCRs covered the entire spike protein, and the dominant responses fell in regions 160-218 and 743-854. Reportedly, close to half of the unique spike-specific TCRs recognized epitopes lying outside the regions that are mutated in the B.1.351 and B.1.1.7 variants. Because no day 14 peak-response samples were available, the repertoires could be characterized only after the peak T cell response. Spike-specific TCR breadth and depth rose significantly after two AZD1222 doses compared with day 0 and with MenACWY recipients. Participants were mostly white British, with more females than males. The authors suggested clonal diversity may have been underestimated. The 56-69-year group was small, and its depth increase did not reach significance, likely because of low power.

The CDR3 regions of human TCRbeta chains were analyzed by immunosequencing. Under the source paper's analysis protocol: TCRs in the repertoires were matched against a reference library of SARS-CoV-2-specific TCRs that had been generated with the MIRA antigen-specificity platform. Breadth was defined as the fraction of unique TCRs that were SARS-CoV-2-associated. Depth was defined as the fraction of total T cells that were SARS-CoV-2-associated. Using the MIRA data, every spike-specific TCR was mapped to the spike region that the TCR reacted to and assigned to either a CD4 or a CD8 class. Log10-transformed breadth and depth values were compared by one-way ANOVA with Sidak's multiple comparisons tests. TCRdb limited this immuneACCESS table to in-frame rearrangements with V and J called. A share of clones is missing; checked studies link under half to unresolved V genes, and the rest is unexplained. D and trimming come from the DNA, and the V and J calls and clone size come from that table. Here the sample has about 120,000 clones; about nine tenths occur a single time. The ten largest clones capture 2.5% to 3% of the sample.

Sample time point, as interpreted from the label and publication: about 28 days (+/-7) after the second vaccine dose. Because spike-specific TCR depth and breadth did not differ between the two schedules, AZD1222 recipients who got a second dose at roughly 4 weeks were pooled with those who got a second dose at roughly 12 weeks. Samples from vaccinated people were obtained from the UK trials COV001 and COV002, which included a single-blind randomized controlled phase 2/3 trial of AZD1222 (ChAdOx1 nCoV-19) in healthy adults. For TCRbeta chain sequencing, PBMC samples from trial participants were taken at day 0 and at day 28 after the second dose. In the case of this clone: The target of this receptor is not known. Within one base of it there is no much larger clone, and no base qualities were kept.

Reading the germline V gene gives CDR1 MGHDK and CDR2 SYGVNS. The CDR3 runs 14 residues from the cysteine to the phenylalanine. Only the CDR3 DNA stays, 42 bases, in frame from base 1. Trimming takes 6 bases off V and 5 bases off J; junction bases not matched to a gene: 9. The source is an adult who received the AZD1222 COVID-19 vaccine. The chain was built from TRBV25-1 and TRBJ1-1; 7 bases in the junction line up with TRBD1. The sample in question was peripheral blood, obtained 28 days after the second AZD1222 dose. The DNA sequence reads TGTGCCAGCAGCCCCCGGGCAGGGGGAACTGAAGCTTTCTTT. The resulting protein is CASSPRAGGTEAFF.